This T cell receptor beta chain was retrieved from a study of blood T cell repertoires in COVID-19. For the study at large: In each case, the material was cDNA or gDNA derived from T cells, B-cell-depleted T cells, or PBMCs.

CDR1 is SGHTA, CDR2 FQGTGA, per germline. V was cut by 6 bases and J by 5 bases, with 14 bases left in between. CDR3 length: 13 amino acids. Recruits, aged about 18 to 95 years, lived in around 24 US areas. Study processing details: The assay estimated nucleated cells by amplifying reference gene primers. The protocol was immunoSEQ multiplex PCR, while the TCRdb copy is restricted to in-frame clones and leaves out a portion. V, J and clone size were drawn from that table, and D and trimming were deduced from the DNA. The table has about 210,000 clones, just over 85% seen once. What was sequenced was PBMCs or T cells enriched from blood (not recorded which). This TCR derives from a woman aged 35 to 49 with acute COVID-19. The chain joins TRBV7-3 to TRBJ2-7; maybe TRBD2 (5 bases). The CDR3 region has the DNA TGTGCCAGCAGATCCCCCCCCGGGAACGAGCAGTACTTC. Its protein product is CASRSPPGNEQYF.